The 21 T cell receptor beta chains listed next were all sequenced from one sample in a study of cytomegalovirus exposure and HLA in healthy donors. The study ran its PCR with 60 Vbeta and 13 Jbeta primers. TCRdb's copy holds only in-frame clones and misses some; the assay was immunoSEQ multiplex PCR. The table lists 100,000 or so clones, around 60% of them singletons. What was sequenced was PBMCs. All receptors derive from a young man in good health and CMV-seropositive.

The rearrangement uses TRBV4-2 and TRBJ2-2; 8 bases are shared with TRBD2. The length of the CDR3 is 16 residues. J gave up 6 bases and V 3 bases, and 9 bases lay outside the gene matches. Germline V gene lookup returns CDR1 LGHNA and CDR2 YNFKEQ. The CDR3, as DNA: TGTGCCAGCAGCCATGAAATGCGGGGGGCGGCCGGGGAGCTGTTTTTT. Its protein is CASSHEMRGAAGELFF.

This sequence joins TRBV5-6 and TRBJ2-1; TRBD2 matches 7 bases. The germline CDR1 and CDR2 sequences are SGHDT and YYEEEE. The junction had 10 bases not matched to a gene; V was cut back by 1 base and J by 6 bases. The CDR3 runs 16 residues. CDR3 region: CASSLNGGGLTNEQFF. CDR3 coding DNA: TGTGCCAGCAGCTTGAATGGGGGGGGTTTGACCAATGAGCAGTTCTTC. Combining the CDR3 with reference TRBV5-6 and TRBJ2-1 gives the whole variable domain DAGVTQSPTHLIKTRGQQVTLRCSPKSGHDTVSWYQQALGQGPQFIFQYYEEEERQRGNFPDRFSGHQFPNYSSELNVNALLLGDSALYLCASSLNGGGLTNEQFFGPGTRLTVL.

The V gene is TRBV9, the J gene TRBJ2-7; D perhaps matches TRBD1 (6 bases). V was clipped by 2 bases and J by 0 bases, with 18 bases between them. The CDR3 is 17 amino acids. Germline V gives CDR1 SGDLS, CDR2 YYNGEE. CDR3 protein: CASSVAPGALLSYEQYF. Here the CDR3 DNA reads TGTGCCAGCAGCGTTGCTCCAGGGGCCTTACTCTCCTACGAGCAGTACTTC.

The CDR3 here is CASSLGRGGAADTQYF. The CDR3 region has the DNA TGTGCCAGCAGCTTGGGGCGCGGGGGGGCCGCAGATACGCAGTATTTT. The J gene is TRBJ2-3, the V gene TRBV5-4; TRBD2 agrees at 9 bases. The CDR3 covers 16 residues. The germline CDR1 and CDR2 sequences are SGHNT and YYREEE (reference sequence). V lost 0 bases to trimming and J lost 4 bases; unmatched junction nucleotides: 6.

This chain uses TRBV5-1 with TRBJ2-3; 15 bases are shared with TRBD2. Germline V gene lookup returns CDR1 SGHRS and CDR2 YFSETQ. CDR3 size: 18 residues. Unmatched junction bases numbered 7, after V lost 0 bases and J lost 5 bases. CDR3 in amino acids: CASSLGGLAGGLRDTQYF. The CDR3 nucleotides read TGCGCCAGCAGCTTGGGAGGACTAGCGGGGGGGCTCAGAGATACGCAGTATTTT.

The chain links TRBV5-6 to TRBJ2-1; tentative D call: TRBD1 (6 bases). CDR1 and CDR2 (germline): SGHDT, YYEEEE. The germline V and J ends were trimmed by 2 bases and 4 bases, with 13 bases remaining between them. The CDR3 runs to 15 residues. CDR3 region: CASSLAGVGYNEQFF. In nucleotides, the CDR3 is TGTGCCAGCAGCTTAGCAGGGGTGGGTTACAATGAGCAGTTCTTC.

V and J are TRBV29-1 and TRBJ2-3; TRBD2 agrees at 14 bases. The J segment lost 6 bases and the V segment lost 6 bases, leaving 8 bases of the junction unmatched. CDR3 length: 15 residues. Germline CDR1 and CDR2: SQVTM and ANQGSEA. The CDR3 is CSVLGLAGGWDTQYF. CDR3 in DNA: TGCAGCGTGCTCGGACTAGCGGGGGGCTGGGATACGCAGTATTTT.

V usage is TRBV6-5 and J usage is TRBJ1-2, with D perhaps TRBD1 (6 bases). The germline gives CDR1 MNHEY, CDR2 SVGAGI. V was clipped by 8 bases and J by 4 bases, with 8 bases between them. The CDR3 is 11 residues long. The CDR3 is CASGRGYGYTF. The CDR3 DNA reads TGTGCCAGCGGCAGGGGCTATGGCTACACCTTC.

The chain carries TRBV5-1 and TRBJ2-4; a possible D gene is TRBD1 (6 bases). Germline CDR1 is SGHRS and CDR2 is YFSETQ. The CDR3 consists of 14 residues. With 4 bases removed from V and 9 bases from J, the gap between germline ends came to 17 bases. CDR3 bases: TGCGCCAGCAGCCCCGACCCGGGACAACCCATTCAGTACTTC. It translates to CASSPDPGQPIQYF.

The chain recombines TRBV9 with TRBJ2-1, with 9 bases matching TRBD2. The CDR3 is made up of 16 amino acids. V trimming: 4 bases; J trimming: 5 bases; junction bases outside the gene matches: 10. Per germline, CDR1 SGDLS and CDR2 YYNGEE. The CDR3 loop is CASSPFSGGSHNEQFF. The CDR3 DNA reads TGTGCCAGCAGCCCCTTTAGCGGGGGTTCCCACAATGAGCAGTTCTTC.

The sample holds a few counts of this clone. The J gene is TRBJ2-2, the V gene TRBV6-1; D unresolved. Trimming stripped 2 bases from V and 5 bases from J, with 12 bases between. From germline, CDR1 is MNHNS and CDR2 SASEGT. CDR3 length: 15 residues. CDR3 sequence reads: CASSEFYQSTGELFF. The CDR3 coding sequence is TGTGCCAGCAGTGAATTCTACCAATCGACCGGGGAGCTGTTTTTT.

The CDR3 DNA reads as TGTGCCAGCAGCAACGGGGCAGGGGTTACTGAAGCTTTCTTT. Translating gives CASSNGAGVTEAFF. The gene calls are TRBV7-9 and TRBJ1-1; possibly TRBD1 for D (6 bases). Germline assignment: CDR1 SEHNR and CDR2 FQNEAQ (reference sequence). V dropped 5 bases and J dropped 5 bases, with 15 bases sitting between them. The CDR3 sequence is 14 residues long.

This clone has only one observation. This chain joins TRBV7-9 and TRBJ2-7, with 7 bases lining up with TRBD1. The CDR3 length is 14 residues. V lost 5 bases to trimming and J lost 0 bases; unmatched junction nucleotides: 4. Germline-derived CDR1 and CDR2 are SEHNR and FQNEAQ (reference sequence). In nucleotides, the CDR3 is TGTGCCAGCAGCCCTGACAGGGACTCCTACGAGCAGTACTTC. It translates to CASSPDRDSYEQYF.

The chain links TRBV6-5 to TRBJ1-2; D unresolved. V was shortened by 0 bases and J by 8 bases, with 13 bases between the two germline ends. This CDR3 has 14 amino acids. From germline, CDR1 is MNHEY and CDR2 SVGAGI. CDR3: CASSYSRVVSGYTF. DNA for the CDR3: TGTGCCAGCAGTTACTCGAGAGTAGTTTCGGGCTACACCTTC.

In DNA form, the CDR3 reads TGTGCCAGCAGCTTAGGTCAGGCAGATACGCAGTATTTT. This encodes CASSLGQADTQYF. The chain uses TRBV5-4 and TRBJ2-3; D not resolved. V lost 2 bases, J lost 4 bases, and 8 bases lay in between. The CDR3 length is 13 residues. The germline V gene encodes CDR1 SGHNT and CDR2 YYREEE (reference sequence).

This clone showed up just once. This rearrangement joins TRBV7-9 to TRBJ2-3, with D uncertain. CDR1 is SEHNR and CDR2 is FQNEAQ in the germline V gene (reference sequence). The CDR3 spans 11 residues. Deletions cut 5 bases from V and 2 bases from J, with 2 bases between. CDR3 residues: CASSLTDTQYF. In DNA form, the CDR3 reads TGTGCCAGCAGCCTCACAGATACGCAGTATTTT. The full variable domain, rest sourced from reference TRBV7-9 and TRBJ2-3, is DTGVSQNPRHKITKRGQNVTFRCDPISEHNRLYWYRQTLGQGPEFLTYFQNEAQLEKSRLLSDRFSAERPKGSFSTLEIQRTEQGDSAMYLCASSLTDTQYFGPGTRLTVL.

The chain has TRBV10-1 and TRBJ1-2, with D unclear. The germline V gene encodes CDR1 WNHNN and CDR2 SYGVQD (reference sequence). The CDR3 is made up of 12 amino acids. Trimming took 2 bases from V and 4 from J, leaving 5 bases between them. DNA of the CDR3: TGCGCCAGCAGTGAGGGCAGCTATGGCTACACCTTC. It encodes CASSEGSYGYTF.

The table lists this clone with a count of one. The DNA of the CDR3 is TGTGCCAGCAGCCAGGACAGTAAGAACACTGAAGCTTTCTTT. Translating gives CASSQDSKNTEAFF. The gene calls are TRBV7-9 and TRBJ1-1; maybe TRBD1 (6 bases). The V end was cut by 5 bases, the J end by 1 base, with 11 bases between. Looked up from germline, CDR1 is SEHNR and CDR2 is FQNEAQ (reference sequence). This CDR3 is 14 amino acids long.

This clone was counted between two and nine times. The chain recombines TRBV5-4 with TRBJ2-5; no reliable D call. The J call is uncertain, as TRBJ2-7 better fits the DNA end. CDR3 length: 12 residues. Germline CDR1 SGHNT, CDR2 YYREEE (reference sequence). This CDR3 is CASSLDSSEQYF. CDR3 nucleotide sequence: TGTGCCAGCAGCTTGGACAGTTCCGAGCAGTACTTC.

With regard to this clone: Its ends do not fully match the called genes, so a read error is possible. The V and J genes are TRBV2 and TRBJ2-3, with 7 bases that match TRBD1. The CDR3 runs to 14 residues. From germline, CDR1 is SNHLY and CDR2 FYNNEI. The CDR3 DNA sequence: TGTGCCAGCAGGACAGGGACCCGCACAGGTACGCAGTATTTT. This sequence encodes CASRTGTRTGTQYF.

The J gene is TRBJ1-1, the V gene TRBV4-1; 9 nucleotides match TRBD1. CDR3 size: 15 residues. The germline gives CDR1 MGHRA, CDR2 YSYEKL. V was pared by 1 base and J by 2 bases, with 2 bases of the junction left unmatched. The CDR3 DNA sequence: TGCGCCAGCAGCCAAGCGGGACAGGGAAACACTGAAGCTTTCTTT. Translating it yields CASSQAGQGNTEAFF.